The T cell receptor (beta chain) described here comes from a study of blood T cell repertoires in COVID-19 (dated by TCRdb to 2019 to 2021). Context from the whole study: Samples covering the acute and convalescent phases of COVID-19 were provided by collaborators in the United States, Italy and Spain. The prospective study material was composed of cDNA or gDNA derived from T cells, B-cell-depleted T cells, or PBMCs. Subjects who had been exposed to COVID-19, were actively infected with it, or had recovered from it provided the deeply sampled blood TCRbeta repertoires that made up the dataset. The repertoires were released in a freely available public database intended as a resource for research on the immune response to SARS-CoV-2. Samples were obtained from the ongoing ImmuneRACE study (first 160 participants) and from 1,200 or so subjects provided by 6 global collaborators. A de-identified subject ID, COVID-19 status, age in years and sex were almost always included in the sample metadata. Where available, HLA class I and class II types were taken from metadata supplied by the sample provider and were not determined by assay-based typing.

As for this clone: What antigen it recognizes has not been identified. Within one base of it there is no much larger clone, and no base qualities were kept. The sample contains more than one DNA sequence encoding this CDR3.

Enrolling through a virtual design, the prospective study's participants ranged in age from roughly 18 to 95 years and lived across 24 United States geographic areas. In the prospective study, participants were assigned to cohorts based on the clinical history participants reported in a screening survey and a study questionnaire. Mobile phlebotomists in the prospective study collected whole blood, serum and a nasopharyngeal or oropharyngeal swab from every participant. Over a roughly 2-month period, participants in the prospective study had the option of providing additional blood draws and questionnaires. Prospective study blood samples were shipped either frozen or at room temperature before DNA extraction. TCRbeta CDR3 regions were amplified from genomic DNA using the immunoSEQ Assay, a bias-controlled multiplex PCR. The authors' pipeline ran thus. The number of nucleated cells in each sample was estimated by amplification of reference gene primers within the assay. To quantify the absolute abundance of each unique TCRbeta CDR3 rearrangement, sequence reads were collapsed and filtered. For each sample, productive Simpson clonality was calculated as the square root of Simpson's diversity index over productive rearrangements. TCRdb re-hosts the immuneACCESS table, in-frame sequences only. Its copies lack some clones; in the studies checked, an unresolved V gene accounts for under half of them, and the cause for the rest is not known. The V and J calls and clone size are taken from that table; D and trimming were inferred from the DNA. Within this sample are under 300,000 clones, with about 87% of them counted one time only. Under 2.5% of the sample goes to the ten largest clones.

Overall study results and their limits: The amount of clinical and demographic metadata varied by source and participant and was provided uncurated.

The TCR originated in a woman between 35 and 50 years old with acute COVID-19. Material: PBMCs or T cells enriched from blood (not recorded which).

The base sequence is TGCGCCAGCAGCTTGGAGGGACAGGGTTACAATGAGCAGTTCTTC. This codes for CASSLEGQGYNEQFF. In this chain, TRBV5-1 is recombined with TRBJ2-1; the junction holds 9 bases that match TRBD1. Trimmed from V: 0 bases; trimmed from J: 4 bases; junction bases lacking a gene match: 2. The CDR3 spans 15 residues, from the cysteine through the phenylalanine. Solely the CDR3 DNA is kept, with 45 bases framed from the first base. CDR1 and CDR2 are drawn from the germline V gene: SGHRS, YFSETQ. With the portions outside the CDR3 filled from the reference TRBV5-1 and TRBJ2-1 genes, the complete variable region becomes KAGVTQTPRYLIKTRGQQVTLSCSPISGHRSVSWYQQTPGQGLQFLFEYFSETQRNKGNFPGRFSGRQFSNSRSEMNVSTLELGDSALYLCASSLEGQGYNEQFFGPGTRLTVL.